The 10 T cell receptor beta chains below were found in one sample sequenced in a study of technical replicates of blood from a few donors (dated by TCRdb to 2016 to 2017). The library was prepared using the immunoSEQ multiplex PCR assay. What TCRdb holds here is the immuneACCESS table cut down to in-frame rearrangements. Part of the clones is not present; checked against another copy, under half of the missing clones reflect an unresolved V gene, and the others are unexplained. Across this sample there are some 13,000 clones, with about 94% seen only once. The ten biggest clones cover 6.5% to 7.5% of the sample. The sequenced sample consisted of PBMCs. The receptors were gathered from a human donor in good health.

CDR3 loop: CASSQQTGYNEQFF. In DNA form, the CDR3 reads TGTGCCAGCAGCCAACAGACAGGGTACAATGAGCAGTTCTTC. The chain joins TRBV14 to TRBJ2-1; 7 nucleotides line up with TRBD1. V lost 2 bases, J lost 4 bases, and 2 bases stayed unmatched. The CDR3 runs to 14 residues. CDR1 is SGHDN, CDR2 FVKESK, per germline.

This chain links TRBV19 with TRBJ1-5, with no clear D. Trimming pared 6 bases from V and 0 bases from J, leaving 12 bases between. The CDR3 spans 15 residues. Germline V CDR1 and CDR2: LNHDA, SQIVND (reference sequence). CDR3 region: CASSTVSGSNQPQHF. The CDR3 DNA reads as TGTGCCAGTAGCACGGTCTCTGGTAGCAATCAGCCCCAGCATTTT.

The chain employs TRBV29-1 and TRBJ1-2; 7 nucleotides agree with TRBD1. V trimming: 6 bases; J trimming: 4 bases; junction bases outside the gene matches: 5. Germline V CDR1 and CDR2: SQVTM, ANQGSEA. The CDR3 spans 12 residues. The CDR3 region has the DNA TGCAGCGTCGGGGGACAGAGCTATGGCTACACCTTC. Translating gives CSVGGQSYGYTF.

The chain's CDR3 is CASSDSSGTYNEQFF. The CDR3 coding sequence is TGTGCCAGCAGTGACTCTAGCGGGACCTACAATGAGCAGTTCTTC. V gene TRBV6-4 combines with J gene TRBJ2-1, with 8 positions matching TRBD2. CDR1 is MRHNA, CDR2 SNTAGT, per germline. The CDR3 runs to 15 residues. Trimming at V came to 0 bases and at J to 2 bases, leaving 0 bases not matched to a gene.

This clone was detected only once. The CDR3 nucleotides are TGTGCCAGCAGTTTAGGCGGGAGTTCCTACAATGAGCAGTTCTTC. Translated, it gives CASSLGGSSYNEQFF. The genes are TRBV27 and TRBJ2-1; 7 bases match TRBD2. V gave up 2 bases and J gave up 1 base; unmatched junction bases: 2. This CDR3 spans 15 amino acids. Germline loops: CDR1 MNHEY, CDR2 SMNVEV (reference sequence).

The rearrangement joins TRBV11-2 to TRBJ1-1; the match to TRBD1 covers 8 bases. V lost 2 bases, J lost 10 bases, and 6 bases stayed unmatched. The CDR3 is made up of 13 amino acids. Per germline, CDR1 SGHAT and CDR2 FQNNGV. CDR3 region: CASSLWVGQAAFF. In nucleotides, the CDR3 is TGTGCCAGCAGCTTATGGGTGGGACAGGCAGCTTTCTTT.

The CDR3 loop reads CASQKAEGNEQFF. For the CDR3, the DNA is TGTGCCAGCCAAAAGGCGGAGGGGAATGAGCAGTTCTTC. The chain employs TRBV19 and TRBJ2-1; weak D call: TRBD2 (6 bases). Germline CDR1 reads LNHDA; CDR2 reads SQIVND (reference sequence). The CDR3 is 13 residues long. V dropped 9 bases and J dropped 7 bases, with 16 bases sitting between them.

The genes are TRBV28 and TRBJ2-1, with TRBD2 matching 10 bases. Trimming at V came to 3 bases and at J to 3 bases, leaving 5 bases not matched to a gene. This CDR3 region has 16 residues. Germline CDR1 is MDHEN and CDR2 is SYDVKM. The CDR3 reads CASSLFTSGIYNEQFF. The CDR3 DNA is TGTGCCAGCAGTTTGTTCACTAGCGGGATCTACAATGAGCAGTTCTTC.

In DNA form, the CDR3 reads TGTGCCAGCAGTACCAGGACAGGGAGCTCCTACAATGAGCAGTTCTTC. This sequence encodes CASSTRTGSSYNEQFF. V gene TRBV28 combines with J gene TRBJ2-1; 8 bases agree with TRBD1. The CDR3 consists of 16 residues. Looked up from germline, CDR1 is MDHEN and CDR2 is SYDVKM. The ends lost 5 bases at V and 0 bases at J; junction bases unmatched: 6.

The CDR3 sequence: CASSEALQGAGNTIYF. DNA of the CDR3: TGTGCCAGCAGTGAAGCGCTTCAGGGCGCGGGAAACACCATATATTTT. The chain is built from TRBV2 and TRBJ1-3; a possible D gene is TRBD1 (5 bases). The CDR3 totals 16 residues. Trimming cost V 0 bases and J 4 bases, with 13 bases left between them. Germline CDR1 SNHLY, CDR2 FYNNEI.